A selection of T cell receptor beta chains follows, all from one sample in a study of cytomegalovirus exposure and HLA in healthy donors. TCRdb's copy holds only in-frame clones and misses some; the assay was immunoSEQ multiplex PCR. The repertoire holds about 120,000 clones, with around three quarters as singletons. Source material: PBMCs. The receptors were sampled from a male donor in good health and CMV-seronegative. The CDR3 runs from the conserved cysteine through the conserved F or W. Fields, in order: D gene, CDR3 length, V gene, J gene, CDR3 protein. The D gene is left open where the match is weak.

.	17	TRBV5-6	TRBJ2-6	CASSWRTASSGANGLTF
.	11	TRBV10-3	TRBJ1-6	CAISDNSPLHF
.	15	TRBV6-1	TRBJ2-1	CASSVGRGYYNEQFF
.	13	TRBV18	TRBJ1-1	CASSTQGRDEAFF
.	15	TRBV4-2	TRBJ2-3	CASSQVSNREDTQYF
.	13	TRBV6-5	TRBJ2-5	CASSYAKGVEQYF
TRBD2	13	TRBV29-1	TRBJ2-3	CSVELAGTDTQYF
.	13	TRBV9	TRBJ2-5	CASSVGPGETQYF
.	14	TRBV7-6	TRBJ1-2	CASSAETARDGYTF
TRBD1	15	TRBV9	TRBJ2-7	CASSSRPGQGTEQYF
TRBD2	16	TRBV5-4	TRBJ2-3	CASSSPSSGSTDTQYF
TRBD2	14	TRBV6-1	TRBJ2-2	CASKREGLTGELFF
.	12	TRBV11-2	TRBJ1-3	CASSLGRNTIYF
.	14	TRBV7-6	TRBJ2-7	CASSLDPSSYEQYF
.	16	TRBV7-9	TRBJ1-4	CASSPWEGAANEKLFF
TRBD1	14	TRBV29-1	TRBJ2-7	CSVEVRDRAYEQYF
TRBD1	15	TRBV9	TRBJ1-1	CASSDPGTGNTEAFF
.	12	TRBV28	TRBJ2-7	CATAGFSYEQYF
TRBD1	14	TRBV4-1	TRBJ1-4	CASSLGQTNEKLFF
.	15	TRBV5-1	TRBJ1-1	CASSFDAGQNTEAFF
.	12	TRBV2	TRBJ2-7	CARSEAAYEQYF
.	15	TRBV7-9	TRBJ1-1	CASSPRKGVNTEAFF
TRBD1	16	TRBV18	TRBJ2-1	CASSPPVRGSSNEQFF
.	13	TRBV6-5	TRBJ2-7	CASSYFSGYEQYF